A single TCR beta chain is shown here with its context. Its antigen is not identified. The CDR3 contains 14 residues. Germline assignment: CDR1 SGHDT and CDR2 YYEEEE. V shed 3 bases and J 7 bases; nucleotides not matched to a gene: 5. This record comes from a study of immune cell composition in non-small cell lung cancer. Findings of the study overall: Squamous carcinomas (75%) more often had tumour-associated clones >0.5% than adenocarcinomas (roughly 33%).

Normal lung was taken at the farthest possible site, at least 3 cm from tumour. Sequenced by immunoSEQ multiplex PCR; TCRdb stores in-frame clones only, minus some. Of about 16,000 clones listed, around 80% are singletons. The same data also went into a second study, on CD4 T cells in lung cancer. From that second work: Tumor and non-adjacent lung came from curative-intent resections for stage I-III non-small cell lung cancer. Some patients had received nivolumab or pembrolizumab before giving blood.

The source material was non-adjacent lung tissue. This chain links TRBV5-6 with TRBJ2-7; TRBD2 agrees at 12 bases. This TCR was sampled from a human donor with non-small cell lung cancer. CDR3 DNA: TGTGCCAGCAGCTCGCTAGCGGGGGGGGGAGAGCAGTACTTC. Its translation is CASSSLAGGGEQYF.